These T cell receptor beta chains were read from a single sample in a study of cytomegalovirus exposure and HLA in healthy donors. TCRdb's table, derived via immunoSEQ multiplex PCR, lists solely in-frame clones and lacks some. The sample records about 69,000 clones, roughly 76% being singletons. Sequencing used PBMCs. The receptors come from a young man in good health and CMV-seronegative. The CDR3 runs from the conserved cysteine through the conserved F or W.

CDR3: CASSYISTEKLFF
V: TRBV23-1
J: TRBJ1-4

CDR3: CASSSTTGASGNTEAFF
V: TRBV5-4
J: TRBJ1-1

CDR3: CASNGGEKLFF
V: TRBV23-1
J: TRBJ1-4

CDR3: CASRRDRVSYEQYF
V: TRBV2
J: TRBJ2-7

CDR3: CATSRDDSRQGTYGYTF
V: TRBV15
J: TRBJ1-2

CDR3: CASSEAGNTGELFF
V: TRBV6-1
J: TRBJ2-2

CDR3: CASSPKQGGQETQYF
V: TRBV19
J: TRBJ2-5

CDR3: CASSLSQGAVRRGETQYF
V: TRBV11-2
J: TRBJ2-5

CDR3: CASTLSLMGGWSEQYF
V: TRBV28
J: TRBJ2-7

CDR3: CATSIRRGDREIREKLFF
V: TRBV15
J: TRBJ1-4

CDR3: CASSYRENTGELFF
V: TRBV6-5
J: TRBJ2-2

CDR3: CATQRTGGGTGELFF
V: TRBV6-4
J: TRBJ2-2

CDR3: CASSGLTSGGDQYF
V: TRBV2
J: TRBJ2-5

CDR3: CASSLGIGRGDGYTF
V: TRBV5-1
J: TRBJ1-2

CDR3: CASSTGGRQPQHF
V: TRBV6-5
J: TRBJ1-5

CDR3: CASSLGQLPKPQHF
V: TRBV28
J: TRBJ1-5

CDR3: CASSRDNRVNQPQHF
V: TRBV18
J: TRBJ1-5

CDR3: CASSHREAGELFF
V: TRBV11-3
J: TRBJ2-2

CDR3: CASSPGGVADTEAFF
V: TRBV4-2
J: TRBJ1-1

CDR3: CASSFMPPVGTGWDQPQHF
V: TRBV28
J: TRBJ1-5

CDR3: CASSVSTGIYGYTF
V: TRBV2
J: TRBJ1-2

CDR3: CASSLIAQGNEQFF
V: TRBV5-1
J: TRBJ2-1

CDR3: CASSREGSGVLNTGELFF
V: TRBV5-4
J: TRBJ2-2

CDR3: CASSFRQGRAFF
V: TRBV28
J: TRBJ1-1

CDR3: CASSPGTGGGSVNQPQHF
V: TRBV7-8
J: TRBJ1-5

CDR3: CASSPRRLAGGQTDTQYF
V: TRBV11-2
J: TRBJ2-3

CDR3: CASWTGAREKLFF
V: TRBV2
J: TRBJ1-4

CDR3: CASSLVPGDYGYTF
V: TRBV27
J: TRBJ1-2

CDR3: CATSRDQEGYTIYF
V: TRBV15
J: TRBJ1-3

CDR3: CASSQAVQPNPNNEQFF
V: TRBV4-2
J: TRBJ2-1

CDR3: CTSSLRGERGHNEQFF
V: TRBV1
J: TRBJ2-1

CDR3: CVSSLAITGELFF
V: TRBV5-1
J: TRBJ2-2

CDR3: CASSLAERNYGYTF
V: TRBV7-8
J: TRBJ1-2

CDR3: CASSFRGGVSTDTQYF
V: TRBV5-1
J: TRBJ2-3

CDR3: CASGGEDNSPLHF
V: TRBV6-4
J: TRBJ1-6

CDR3: CASSWEGYTGELFF
V: TRBV7-3
J: TRBJ2-2

CDR3: CASSYRRGSGATDTQYF
V: TRBV19
J: TRBJ2-3

CDR3: CAISANTGGRNSPLHF
V: TRBV10-3
J: TRBJ1-6

CDR3: CASSEVWQGEAETQYF
V: TRBV2
J: TRBJ2-5

CDR3: CASSEGQINQPQHF
V: TRBV6-1
J: TRBJ1-5

CDR3: CASSGISPRAGATYNEQFF
V: TRBV5-1
J: TRBJ2-1

CDR3: CASSFTPKLDRRNGYTF
V: TRBV28
J: TRBJ1-2

CDR3: CASSLIYQETQYF
V: TRBV7-2
J: TRBJ2-5

CDR3: CASRAGVGSPLHF
V: TRBV6-4
J: TRBJ1-6

CDR3: CASSRTGVKETQYF
V: TRBV28
J: TRBJ2-5

CDR3: CASSSSQGGAPVDQPQHF
V: TRBV5-6
J: TRBJ1-5

CDR3: CASSLNGETGGDYNEQFF
V: TRBV7-3
J: TRBJ2-1

CDR3: CASSQDYEQFF
V: TRBV14
J: TRBJ2-1

CDR3: CASSLGGWTGNTIYF
V: TRBV5-6
J: TRBJ1-3

CDR3: CAYERGQSGYEQYF
V: TRBV30
J: .

CDR3: CASSLLTGAPITDTQYF
V: TRBV7-8
J: TRBJ2-3

CDR3: CASSLNGRGTGQETQYF
V: TRBV7-2
J: TRBJ2-5

CDR3: CASTHPTGDPTEAFF
V: TRBV2
J: TRBJ1-1

CDR3: CASSLGESTEAFF
V: TRBV7-3
J: TRBJ1-1